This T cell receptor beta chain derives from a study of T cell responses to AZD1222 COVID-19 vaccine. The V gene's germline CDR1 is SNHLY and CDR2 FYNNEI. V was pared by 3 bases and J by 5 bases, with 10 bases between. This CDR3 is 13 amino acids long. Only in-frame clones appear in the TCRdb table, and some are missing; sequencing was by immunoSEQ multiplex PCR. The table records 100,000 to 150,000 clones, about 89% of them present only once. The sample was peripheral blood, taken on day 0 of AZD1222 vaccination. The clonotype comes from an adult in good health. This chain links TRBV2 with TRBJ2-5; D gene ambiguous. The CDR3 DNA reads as TGTGCCAGCAGTGAGGCTAGTCAGGAGACCCAGTACTTC. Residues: CASSEASQETQYF. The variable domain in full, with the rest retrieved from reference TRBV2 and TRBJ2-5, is EPEVTQTPSHQVTQMGQEVILRCVPISNHLYFYWYRQILGQKVEFLVSFYNNEISEKSEIFDDQFSVERPDGSNFTLKIRSTKLEDSAMYFCASSEASQETQYFGPGTRLLVL.